A single T cell receptor beta chain is shown here with its context. Its antigen is not yet known. Base qualities were left out, and no much larger clone turns up one base away. These data are taken from a study of technical replicates of blood from several donors listed by TCRdb under 2017. According to the germline V gene, CDR1 reads SGHDT and CDR2 reads YYEEEE. The CDR3 measures 14 amino acids from cysteine to phenylalanine. Only the CDR3 DNA is retained, 42 bases long and in frame from the first base. The method was the immunoSEQ multiplex PCR assay. TCRdb took this table from immuneACCESS and kept in-frame rearrangements with V and J called. Such tables lack part of the clones; where checked against another copy, unresolved V genes explain under half of the gap, and the rest is unexplained. This sample lists about 54,000 clones; roughly 94% were detected once. The ten top clones hold about 0.2% of the sample.

This receptor chain uses TRBV5-6 and TRBJ2-5, with TRBD2 identical over 9 junction bases. The better agreement between TRBJ2-7 and the DNA end casts doubt on the J call. The sequence was collected from a human donor in good health. Sequencing was done on a sample of T cells isolated from PBMCs. This receptor carries the CDR3 CASSFTSGWNEQYF. In nucleotides, the sequence is TGTGCCAGCAGCTTCACTAGCGGGTGGAACGAGCAGTACTTC.